This paragraph reports one T cell receptor beta chain. The data derive from a study of blood T cell repertoires in COVID-19. Overall study context: Samples taken during acute and convalescent COVID-19 were collected in the United States, Italy and Spain. Nucleic acid was either cDNA or gDNA, and it came from T cells, B-cell-depleted T cells, or PBMCs.

Unmatched junction bases numbered 6, after V lost 4 bases and J lost 5 bases. There are 14 residues in the CDR3. Looked up from germline, CDR1 is SGDLS and CDR2 is YYNGEE. Per the authors' pipeline: By means of reference gene primer amplification, nucleated cell counts were estimated. The assay was immunoSEQ multiplex PCR, and TCRdb's table has in-frame clones only and misses some. V and J calls and clone size are copied from that table; D and trimming were computed from the DNA. Counted here are about 220,000 clones, roughly 85% occurring once; the ten biggest clones make up 3% to 4%. This sequence originates from a woman over 75 with acute or convalescent COVID-19. This rearrangement joins TRBV9 to TRBJ2-7; 10 bases are shared with TRBD1. The specimen was peripheral blood. This CDR3 is CASSSRTGGDEQYF. CDR3 DNA sequence: TGTGCCAGCAGCTCCCGGACAGGGGGGGACGAGCAGTACTTC. Variable domain in full (rest from reference TRBV9 and TRBJ2-7): DSGVTQTPKHLITATGQRVTLRCSPRSGDLSVYWYQQSLDQGLQFLIQYYNGEERAKGNILERFSAQQFPDLHSELNLSSLELGDSALYFCASSSRTGGDEQYFGPGTRLTVT.